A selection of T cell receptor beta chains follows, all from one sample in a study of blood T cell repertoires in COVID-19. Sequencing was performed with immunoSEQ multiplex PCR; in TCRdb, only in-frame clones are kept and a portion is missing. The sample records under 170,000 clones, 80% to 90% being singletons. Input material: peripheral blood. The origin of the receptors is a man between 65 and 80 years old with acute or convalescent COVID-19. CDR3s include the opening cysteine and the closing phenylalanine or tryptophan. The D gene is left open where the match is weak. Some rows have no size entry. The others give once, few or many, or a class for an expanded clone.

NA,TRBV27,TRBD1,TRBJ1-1,TGTGCCAGCAGCCGAAGACAGGGTTTGGACACTGAAGCTTTCTTT,CASSRRQGLDTEAFF
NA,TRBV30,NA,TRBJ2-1,TGTGCCTGCCGGGACAATTACTACAATGAGCAGTTCTTC,CACRDNYYNEQFF
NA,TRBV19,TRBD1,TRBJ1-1,TGTGCCAGTTGTTCCTATGGGGACAGGGCAAACACTGAAGCTTTCTTT,CASCSYGDRANTEAFF
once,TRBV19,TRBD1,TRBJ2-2,TGTGCCAGTAGTGTGGGACAGGCCACCGGGGAGCTGTTTTTT,CASSVGQATGELFF
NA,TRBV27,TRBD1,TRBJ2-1,TGTGCCAGCAGACGATCCGGACAGGACAGAAGCAATGAGCAGTTCTTC,CASRRSGQDRSNEQFF
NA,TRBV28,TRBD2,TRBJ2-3,TGTGCCAGCAGTTTAGGACTAGCGGGAGGGTTGACAGATACGCAGTATTTT,CASSLGLAGGLTDTQYF
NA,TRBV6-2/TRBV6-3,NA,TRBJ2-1,TGTGCCAGCAGTTACTCTGGCGTACGGGACTCGAGCTCCTACAATGAGCAGTTCTTC,CASSYSGVRDSSSYNEQFF
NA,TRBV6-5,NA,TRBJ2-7,TGTGCCAGCAGTCCAGGCTCCTACGAGCAGTACTTC,CASSPGSYEQYF
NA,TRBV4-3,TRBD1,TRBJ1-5,TGCGCCAGCAGCCAAGACTGGACAGGGGGCGGCCAGCCCCAGCATTTT,CASSQDWTGGGQPQHF
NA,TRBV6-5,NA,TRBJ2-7,TGTGCCAGCAGTAAGCAAACCAGGGACGAGCAGTACTTC,CASSKQTRDEQYF
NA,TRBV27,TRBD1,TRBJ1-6,TGTGCCAGCACAGGGGGGACTTCACCCCTCCACTTT,CASTGGTSPLHF
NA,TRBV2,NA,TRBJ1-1,TGTGCCAGCAGTGAAATATGGGGCAGGAACACTGAAGCTTTCTTT,CASSEIWGRNTEAFF
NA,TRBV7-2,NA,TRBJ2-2,TGTGCCAGCAGCTTGTCCAGGGGCCGGACCGGGGAGCTGTTTTTT,CASSLSRGRTGELFF
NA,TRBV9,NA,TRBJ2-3,TGTGCCAGCAGCGCTTTAGCGTTTGAGACAGATACGCAGTATTTT,CASSALAFETDTQYF
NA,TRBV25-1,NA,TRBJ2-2,TGTGCCAGCAGTGAACAGGGGAGGGCTATCGGGGAGCTGTTTTTT,CASSEQGRAIGELFF
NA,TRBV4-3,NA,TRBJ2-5,TGCGCCAGCAGCCAAAGACAGCAAGAGACCCAGTACTTC,CASSQRQQETQYF
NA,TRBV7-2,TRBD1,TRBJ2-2,TGTGCCAGCAGCCGCGGACAGGGTAGAGTTAACACCGGGGAGCTGTTTTTT,CASSRGQGRVNTGELFF
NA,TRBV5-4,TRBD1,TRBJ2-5,TGTGCCAGCAGCCGTTGGACAGGGATGGAAGAGACCCAGTACTTC,CASSRWTGMEETQYF
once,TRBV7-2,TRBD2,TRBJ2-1,TGTGCCAGCAGCTTAGACGCGGGAGGGGGGAATGAGCAGTTCTTC,CASSLDAGGGNEQFF
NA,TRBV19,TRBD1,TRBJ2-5,TGTGCCAGTAGTAACCGACAGGGTGGCCAAGAGACCCAGTACTTC,CASSNRQGGQETQYF
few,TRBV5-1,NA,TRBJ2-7,TGCGCCAGCAGCTTGGAACAGGGCTCCTACGAGCAGTACTTC,CASSLEQGSYEQYF
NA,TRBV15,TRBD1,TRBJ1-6,TGTGCCACCAGCAGAGATCGGGGGACAGGGGGATCACCCCTCCACTTT,CATSRDRGTGGSPLHF
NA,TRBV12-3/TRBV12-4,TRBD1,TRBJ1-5,TGTGCCAGCAGAACAGGGGGAGATCAGCCCCAGCATTTT,CASRTGGDQPQHF
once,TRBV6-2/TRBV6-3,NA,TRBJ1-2,TGTGCCAGCAGTTACCTGAGCTATGGCTACACCTTC,CASSYLSYGYTF
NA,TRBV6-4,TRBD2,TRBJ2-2,TGTGCCAGCAGTGACAGAGCGGGAACCGGGGAGCTGTTTTTT,CASSDRAGTGELFF
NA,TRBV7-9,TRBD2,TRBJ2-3,TGTGCCAGCAGCTTAGGGACTAGCGGGAGAGGGGTCACAGATACGCAGTATTTT,CASSLGTSGRGVTDTQYF
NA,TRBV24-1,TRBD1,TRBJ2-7,TGTGCCCTCCCGGGACAGCCCTCCTCTGAGCAGTACTTC,CALPGQPSSEQYF
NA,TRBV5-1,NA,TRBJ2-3,TGCGCCAGCAGCTTGGCGGCTAGCGGCACAGATACGCAGTATTTT,CASSLAASGTDTQYF
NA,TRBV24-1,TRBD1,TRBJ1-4,TGTGCCACCAGTGACCGGGACAGAGGTGAAAAACTGTTTTTT,CATSDRDRGEKLFF
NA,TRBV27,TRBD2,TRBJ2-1,TGTGCCAGCAGTTTACGGCTAGCGGGAGGGCCGTGGGATGAGCAGTTCTTC,CASSLRLAGGPWDEQFF
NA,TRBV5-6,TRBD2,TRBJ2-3,TGTGCCAGCAGCTTGGGACTAGCTGGAGATACGCAGTATTTT,CASSLGLAGDTQYF
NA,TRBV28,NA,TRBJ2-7,TGTGCCAGCACGGAGAGCTCCTACGAGCAGTACTTC,CASTESSYEQYF
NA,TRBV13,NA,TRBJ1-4,TGTGCCAGCAGCGCATACTCAGGGGCTACTAGGGAAAAACTGTTTTTT,CASSAYSGATREKLFF
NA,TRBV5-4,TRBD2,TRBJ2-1,TGTGCCAGCAGCTTCGGGACTAGCGGGAGGAGATACAATGAGCAGTTCTTC,CASSFGTSGRRYNEQFF
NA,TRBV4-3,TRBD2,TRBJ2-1,TGCGCCAGCAGCCAAGAGGTGGCGGGGGATGAGCAGTTCTTC,CASSQEVAGDEQFF
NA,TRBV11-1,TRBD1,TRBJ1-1,TGTGCCAGCAGGACAGGGCTCCCGAACACTGAAGCTTTCTTT,CASRTGLPNTEAFF
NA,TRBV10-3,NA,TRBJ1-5,TGTGCCATCAGTGAAAGGGCAGGGGTGAATCAGCCCCAGCATTTT,CAISERAGVNQPQHF
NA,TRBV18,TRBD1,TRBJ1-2,TGTGCCAGCTCACCCGCGGGACAGCTAACCTATGGCTACACCTTC,CASSPAGQLTYGYTF
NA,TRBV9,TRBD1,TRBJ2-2,TGTGCCAGCTCCCGGACAGGGCCCGGGGAGCTGTTTTTT,CASSRTGPGELFF
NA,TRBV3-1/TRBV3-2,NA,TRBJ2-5,TGTGCCAGCAGCCAAAATAGTTTGTCGCCCGAGACCCAGTACTTC,CASSQNSLSPETQYF
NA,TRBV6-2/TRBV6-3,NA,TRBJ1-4,TGTGCCAGCAGTTCGCCCAGGGTGACTAATGAAAAACTGTTTTTT,CASSSPRVTNEKLFF
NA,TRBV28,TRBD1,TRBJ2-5,TGTGCCAGCGCCAAACGAAAGACAGGGCAAGAGACCCAGTACTTC,CASAKRKTGQETQYF
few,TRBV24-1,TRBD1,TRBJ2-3,TGTGCCACCAGTGACCTGCCAGGACAGGGGGACGGTACAGATACGCAGTATTTT,CATSDLPGQGDGTDTQYF
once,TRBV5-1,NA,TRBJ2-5,TGCGCCAGCAGCGGCGTACAGGGTCGGGAGACCCAGTACTTC,CASSGVQGRETQYF
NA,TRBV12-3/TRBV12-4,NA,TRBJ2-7,TGTGCCAGCAGTTACACCTCGGGAGAGCAGTACTTC,CASSYTSGEQYF
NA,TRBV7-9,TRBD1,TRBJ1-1,TGTGCCAGCAGCCCGAGGACGCCCGGGACAGCGAACACTGAAGCTTTCTTT,CASSPRTPGTANTEAFF
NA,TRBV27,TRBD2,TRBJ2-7,TGTGCCAGCAGTCCACGGACTAGCGTTCTCCACGAGCAGTACTTC,CASSPRTSVLHEQYF
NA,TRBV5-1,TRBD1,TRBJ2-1,TGCGCCAGCAGCTTACCGGGACAGATTGAGCAGTTCTTC,CASSLPGQIEQFF
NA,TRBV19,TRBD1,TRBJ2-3,TGTGCCAGTAGTATACTGGGACAGGGGTCCGATACGCAGTATTTT,CASSILGQGSDTQYF
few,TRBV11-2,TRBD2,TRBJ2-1,TGTGCCAGCAGCTCTCTTTTCCTAGCGGGAGGGGCCTACAATGAGCAGTTCTTC,CASSSLFLAGGAYNEQFF
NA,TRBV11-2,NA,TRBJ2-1,TGTGCCAGCAGCTTACAGGGATTTGGCAATGAGCAGTTCTTC,CASSLQGFGNEQFF
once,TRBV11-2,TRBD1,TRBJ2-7,TGTGCCAGCAGCTTAGATGAGGGGACAGGGGGCTTATCGGGCGCCTACGAGCAGTACTTC,CASSLDEGTGGLSGAYEQYF
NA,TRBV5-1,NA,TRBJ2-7,TGCGCCAGCAAATTGACTTCCGCGATCTACGAGCAGTACTTC,CASKLTSAIYEQYF
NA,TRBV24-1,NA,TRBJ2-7,TGTGCCACCAGTGAAGGTAGCCGGCACGAGCAGTACTTC,CATSEGSRHEQYF
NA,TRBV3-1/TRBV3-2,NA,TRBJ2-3,TGTGCCAGCAGTCAAGATCCAGGGATCACAGATACGCAGTATTTT,CASSQDPGITDTQYF